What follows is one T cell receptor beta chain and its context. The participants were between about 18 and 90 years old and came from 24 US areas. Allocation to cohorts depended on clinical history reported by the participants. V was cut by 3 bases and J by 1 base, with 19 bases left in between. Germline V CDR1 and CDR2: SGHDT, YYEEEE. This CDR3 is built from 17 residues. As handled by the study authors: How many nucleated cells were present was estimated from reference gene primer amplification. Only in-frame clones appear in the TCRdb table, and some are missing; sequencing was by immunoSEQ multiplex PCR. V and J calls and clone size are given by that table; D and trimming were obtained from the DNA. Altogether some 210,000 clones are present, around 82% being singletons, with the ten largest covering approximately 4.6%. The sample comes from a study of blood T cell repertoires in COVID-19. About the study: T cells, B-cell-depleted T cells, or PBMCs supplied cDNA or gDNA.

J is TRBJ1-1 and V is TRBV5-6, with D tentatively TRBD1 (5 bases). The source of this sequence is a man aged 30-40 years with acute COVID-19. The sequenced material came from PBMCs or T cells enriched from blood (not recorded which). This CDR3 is CASSSTRIREGNTEAFF. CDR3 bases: TGTGCCAGCAGCTCAACCCGCATCAGGGAAGGGAACACTGAAGCTTTCTTT.